This TCR beta chain was documented in a study of blood T cell repertoires in COVID-19 (dated by TCRdb to the early 2020s). About the investigation overall: The collaborator samples originated in the United States, Italy and Spain and spanned the acute and convalescent phases of COVID-19. The sample metadata nearly always contained a de-identified subject ID, COVID-19 status, age in years and sex. The prospective study material was composed of cDNA or gDNA derived from T cells, B-cell-depleted T cells, or PBMCs. Deeply sampled blood TCRbeta repertoires from subjects exposed to, actively infected with, or recovered from COVID-19 were included in the dataset. The repertoires were released in a freely available public database meant as a resource for research on the immune response to SARS-CoV-2. Samples were obtained from the ongoing ImmuneRACE study (first 160 participants) and from 1,200 or so subjects provided by 6 global collaborators. Where available, HLA class I and class II types were obtained from metadata supplied by the sample provider rather than from assay-based typing.

In the case of this clone: Its antigen is currently not known. Base qualities are not provided; no much larger clone lies one nucleotide away.

TCRbeta CDR3 regions were amplified from genomic DNA by means of the immunoSEQ Assay, a bias-controlled multiplex PCR. From the authors' description of their analysis: The number of nucleated cells in each sample was estimated by amplification of reference gene primers within the assay. To quantify the absolute abundance of each unique TCRbeta CDR3 rearrangement, sequence reads were collapsed and filtered. For each sample, productive Simpson clonality was calculated by taking the square root of Simpson's diversity index across productive rearrangements. TCRdb obtained this table from immuneACCESS and retained in-frame rearrangements with V and J assigned. These tables miss some clones; where compared with another copy, unresolved V genes account for less than half of the shortfall, and the remainder is unexplained. V, J and clone size are taken as reported in that table, and D and trimming were inferred from the DNA itself. The sample table contains 140,000 or so clones; only one count was recorded for 70% to 80% of them. Of the sample, approximately 16% falls within the top ten clones.

Each collaborating institution followed its own protocols to collect whole blood in K2EDTA tubes. Collaborator samples were shipped for TCRbeta analysis as frozen whole blood, isolated PBMCs, or DNA extracted from either sample type. Via the germline V gene (reference sequence), CDR1 is LGHDT and CDR2 YNNKEL. V loses 0 bases, J loses 1 base, and the germline ends lie 13 bases apart. Measured from the cysteine to the phenylalanine, the CDR3 is 17 residues long. Just the 51-base CDR3 DNA is kept, in frame starting at base 1. What the authors observed across the whole study: How much clinical and demographic metadata was included differed by source and by participant, and the metadata was provided uncurated.

The sequence joins TRBV3-1 (or the pseudogene TRBV3-2) to TRBJ1-3; tentative D gene TRBD1, with 6 bases matching. The clonotype comes from a man over 45 with acute or convalescent COVID-19. Sequenced sample: peripheral blood. The CDR3 loop reads CASSQDTGHQSGNTIYF. The sequenced DNA is TGTGCCAGCAGCCAAGATACAGGGCACCAGTCTGGAAACACCATATATTTT.